This T cell receptor beta chain was obtained from a study of cytomegalovirus exposure and HLA in healthy donors. From germline, CDR1 is LNHNV and CDR2 YYDKDF (reference sequence). Between the trimmed V and J ends, which lost 2 bases and 4 bases, there was a span of 12 bases. The length of the CDR3 is 15 residues. Researchers ran the PCR with 60 Vbeta and 13 Jbeta primers. The protocol was immunoSEQ multiplex PCR, while the TCRdb copy is restricted to in-frame clones and leaves out a portion. This table holds approximately 80,000 clones, roughly 78% found once. Details on this clone: Its target is unknown.

Findings of the study overall: Later on, an analysis showed TCR association rates differing by HLA locus, with DRB1 the most and HLA-C the fewest.

This sequence joins TRBV15 and TRBJ2-1; no firm D call. The source material was PBMCs. This receptor was identified in a male donor in good health and CMV-seropositive. The CDR3 loop is CATSRPRDGYNEQFF. DNA of the CDR3: TGTGCCACCAGCAGACCGAGAGACGGGTACAATGAGCAGTTCTTC.